The 27 T cell receptor beta chains below were found in one sample sequenced in a study of identical twins. MiXCR, run by TCRdb on the 5' RACE reads, gives a single entry per CDR3 protein. The sample shows just over 500,000 distinct CDR3 sequences, roughly a fifth of them seen only once. These data are also associated with another study on T cells expressing NK-cell markers.

Sequenced input: CD4+ T cells sorted from blood. These receptors were taken from a young woman in good health.

As concerns this clonotype: Since a much larger clone is just one base distant, this may be a read error. V and J are TRBV3-1 and TRBJ2-2; 7 bases match TRBD1. With 2 bases clipped from V and 3 bases from J, the junction kept 6 bases outside the gene matches. This CDR3 is 16 amino acids long. CDR1 is LGHDT, CDR2 YNNKEL, per germline (reference sequence). For the CDR3, the DNA is TGTGCCAGCAGCCAACACGACAGGGTGGACACCGGGGAGCTGTTTTTT. This gives the protein CASSQHDRVDTGELFF.

This chain uses TRBV7-2 with TRBJ1-2; D is perhaps TRBD1 (6 bases). The CDR3 has 13 amino acids. Germline CDR1 reads SGHTA; CDR2 reads FQGNSA. The V and J ends lost 4 bases and 8 bases respectively, with 14 bases between them. CDR3 coding DNA: TGTGCCAGCAGCTCGCGGGCAGGGGACGGCTACACCTTC. Translated, it gives CASSSRAGDGYTF.

This chain uses TRBV10-1 with TRBJ2-1, with a weak D call TRBD1 (5 bases). The CDR3 spans 14 residues. Germline V gene data show CDR1 as WNHNN and CDR2 as SYGVQD (reference sequence). V dropped 8 bases and J dropped 6 bases, with 17 bases sitting between them. CDR3 in amino acids: CASSKGSGINEQFF. CDR3 sequence (DNA): TGCGCCAGCTCCAAAGGGTCAGGGATCAATGAGCAGTTCTTC.

The chain combines TRBV5-4 with TRBJ2-1, with D hard to call. The CDR3 loop spans 14 amino acids. The germline gives CDR1 SGHNT, CDR2 YYREEE (reference sequence). Between the trimmed V and J ends, which lost 4 bases and 4 bases, there was a span of 12 bases. The CDR3 loop is CASSISSLYNEQFF. The CDR3 region has the DNA TGTGCCAGCAGCATTTCAAGCCTTTACAATGAGCAGTTCTTC.

The chain recombines TRBV5-1 with TRBJ2-1, with D hard to call. V lost 4 bases, J lost 4 bases, and 9 bases lay in between. The CDR3 has 13 amino acids. CDR1 and CDR2 (germline): SGHRS, YFSETQ. CDR3 in DNA: TGCGCCAGCAGCCCGCTCATGTACAATGAGCAGTTCTTC. It encodes CASSPLMYNEQFF.

V usage is TRBV20-1 and J usage is TRBJ2-4; 8 bases fit TRBD2. Germline CDR1 and CDR2: DFQATT and SNEGSKA (reference sequence). The CDR3 has 15 residues. V lost 5 bases to trimming and J lost 1 base; unmatched junction nucleotides: 7. The CDR3: CSASAGVGAKNIQYF. The CDR3 DNA follows: TGCAGTGCTTCAGCGGGGGTGGGGGCCAAAAACATTCAGTACTTC.

The V call is TRBV6-2 or TRBV6-3, the J call TRBJ2-5, with TRBD2 matching 7 bases. Germline CDR1 and CDR2: MNHEY and SVGEGT. The V segment lost 4 bases and the J segment 4 bases; nucleotides outside the gene matches: 9. The CDR3 is 15 residues long. Here the CDR3 DNA reads TGTGCCAGCAGTTGGGCAGCAAAGCGGGGAGAGACCCAGTACTTC. Residues: CASSWAAKRGETQYF.

Only a few counts were recorded for this clonotype. The chain carries TRBV12-3 or TRBV12-4 and TRBJ2-3; D gene uncertain. The CDR3 contains 13 residues. The V end was cut by 6 bases, the J end by 7 bases, with 14 bases between. CDR3: CASSPNRPNTQYF. The CDR3 bases are TGTGCCAGCAGCCCAAACCGCCCGAATACGCAGTATTTT.

There are a few counts of this clonotype. V usage is TRBV12-3 or TRBV12-4 and J usage is TRBJ1-1; D gene ambiguous. The CDR3 totals 13 residues. V was trimmed by 1 base and J by 3 bases, leaving 6 bases between them. In DNA form, the CDR3 reads TGTGCCAGCAGTTTAGACCCGTACACTGAAGCTTTCTTT. It codes for CASSLDPYTEAFF.

The chain links TRBV20-1 to TRBJ1-2, with 7 bases that match TRBD1. The CDR3 is 14 residues long. CDR1 is DFQATT and CDR2 is SNEGSKA in the germline V gene (reference sequence). The junction had 10 bases not matched to a gene; V was cut back by 5 bases and J by 4 bases. The CDR3 loop is CSASSGQDSYGYTF. The CDR3 nucleotides are TGCAGTGCTTCATCTGGACAGGATTCCTATGGCTACACCTTC.

This clonotype was observed a handful of times. V usage is TRBV12-3 or TRBV12-4 and J usage is TRBJ2-3; possibly TRBD2 for D (5 bases). The CDR3 loop spans 14 amino acids. Trimming removed 6 bases from V and 1 base from J, with 11 bases in between. The CDR3 sequence is CASSLLGRTDTQYF. The CDR3 coding sequence is TGTGCCAGCAGCCTACTAGGACGCACAGATACGCAGTATTTT.

Only a few counts were recorded for this clonotype. The V call is TRBV20-1, the J call TRBJ2-2; 9 bases agree with TRBD1. The V gene end was trimmed by 3 bases and the J gene end by 5 bases; junction bases not matched to a gene: 7. The CDR3 runs 15 residues. Germline V gene lookup returns CDR1 DFQATT and CDR2 SNEGSKA (reference sequence). The CDR3 DNA sequence: TGCAGTGCTAGCCGGGACAGGGATTTGACCGGGGAGCTGTTTTTT. It yields the protein CSASRDRDLTGELFF.

The chain uses TRBV2 and TRBJ1-1; D ambiguous. V was cut by 1 base and J by 1 base, with 7 bases left in between. This CDR3 contains 14 residues. In germline, CDR1 is SNHLY, CDR2 FYNNEI. CDR3 DNA sequence: TGTGCCAGCAGTGAAGGACCGGGGAACACTGAAGCTTTCTTT. Translating it yields CASSEGPGNTEAFF.

The gene calls are TRBV6-1 and TRBJ1-1; D is undetermined. Per the germline V gene, CDR1 is MNHNS and CDR2 is SASEGT. Trimming took 8 bases from V and 1 from J, leaving 14 bases between them. The CDR3 is made up of 14 amino acids. The CDR3 DNA is TGTGCCAGCTGGCGCGCCGTGGGGAACACTGAAGCTTTCTTT. It translates to CASWRAVGNTEAFF.

This clonotype was recorded many times. CDR3 protein: CSVGLGRDTEAFF. CDR3 DNA: TGCAGCGTTGGTTTAGGGCGGGACACTGAAGCTTTCTTT. V usage is TRBV29-1 and J usage is TRBJ1-1, with unresolved D. The V end was cut by 4 bases, the J end by 3 bases, with 12 bases between. The CDR3 length is 13 residues. Germline CDR1 reads SQVTM; CDR2 reads ANQGSEA.

This clonotype was seen a handful of times. This sequence joins TRBV11-2 and TRBJ2-3; maybe TRBD2 (6 bases). The CDR3 is 17 residues long. Per the germline V gene, CDR1 is SGHAT and CDR2 is FQNNGV. The V end was cut by 0 bases, the J end by 2 bases, with 15 bases between. DNA for the CDR3: TGTGCCAGCAGCTTAGATCCCGGGGGATCCACCACAGATACGCAGTATTTT. This gives the protein CASSLDPGGSTTDTQYF.

CDR3 amino acids: CASTSSGTGYGYTF. The CDR3 nucleotides read TGTGCCAGCACCTCGTCCGGGACAGGGTATGGCTACACCTTC. This sequence joins TRBV6-2 or TRBV6-3 and TRBJ1-2; TRBD1 matches 9 bases. Germline-derived CDR1 and CDR2 are MNHEY and SVGEGT. The trim removed 7 bases at V and 5 bases at J, leaving 8 bases unmatched. CDR3 length: 14 amino acids.

This clonotype was found a few times. This chain connects TRBV6-2 or TRBV6-3 to TRBJ2-7, with a weak D call TRBD1 (6 bases). CDR1 and CDR2 from the germline V gene are MNHEY and SVGEGT. The CDR3 loop spans 11 amino acids. V was pared by 8 bases and J by 3 bases, with 8 bases between. The DNA for the CDR3 is TGTGCCAGCGAACAGGGCTACGAGCAGTACTTC. Residues: CASEQGYEQYF.

This clonotype was seen only a few times. The V call is TRBV29-1, the J call TRBJ2-3; 12 bases are shared with TRBD2. Germline values: CDR1 SQVTM, CDR2 ANQGSEA. This CDR3 is built from 15 residues. V trimming: 7 bases; J trimming: 0 bases; junction bases outside the gene matches: 5. CDR3 DNA sequence: TGCAGCGCTCCCGGACTAGCGGGAAGCACAGATACGCAGTATTTT. Protein: CSAPGLAGSTDTQYF.

V usage is TRBV6-2 or TRBV6-3 and J usage is TRBJ2-7; 9 bases are a match to TRBD1. The CDR3 spans 15 residues. Trimming removed 5 bases from V and 6 bases from J; junction bases left unmatched: 11. Germline V gives CDR1 MNHEY, CDR2 SVGEGT. The CDR3 sequence: CASSDPGQGPSEQYF. The CDR3 region has the DNA TGTGCCAGCAGTGATCCGGGACAGGGCCCTTCCGAGCAGTACTTC.

V is TRBV12-3 or TRBV12-4 and J is TRBJ1-5; TRBD1 agrees at 7 bases. The ends lost 6 bases at V and 8 bases at J; junction bases unmatched: 10. The CDR3 is 14 residues long. CDR3: CASSQTGREKPQHF. DNA for the CDR3: TGTGCCAGCAGCCAGACAGGGAGGGAAAAGCCCCAGCATTTT.

The gene calls are TRBV6-1 and TRBJ2-1, with TRBD2 as a possible D gene (6 bases). The V end lost 7 bases, the J end lost 9 bases, and 19 bases lay between the germline ends. The CDR3 extends over 14 amino acids. Germline CDR1 MNHNS, CDR2 SASEGT. The CDR3 here is CASKEGRSKGEQFF. In DNA, the CDR3 is TGTGCCAGCAAGGAGGGAAGATCGAAGGGTGAGCAGTTCTTC.

The chain links TRBV20-1 to TRBJ2-1; D may match TRBD1 or TRBD2 (6 bases each). The CDR3 totals 12 residues. The germline CDR1 and CDR2 sequences are DFQATT and SNEGSKA (reference sequence). The germline V and J ends were trimmed by 6 bases and 7 bases, with 13 bases remaining between them. For the CDR3, the DNA is TGCAGTGCCATGGGGGGCCGGAATGAGCAGTTCTTC. Its translation: CSAMGGRNEQFF.

V is TRBV20-1 and J is TRBJ2-3; TRBD1 matches 8 bases. The CDR3 sequence is 14 residues long. V lost 6 bases, J lost 3 bases, and 8 bases stayed unmatched. Germline-derived CDR1 and CDR2 are DFQATT and SNEGSKA (reference sequence). The chain's CDR3 is CSAIQGEGTDTQYF. CDR3 sequence (DNA): TGCAGTGCCATACAGGGGGAAGGGACAGATACGCAGTATTTT.

The CDR3 bases are TGTGCCAGCAGCTTAGGCGGGAGACACACCGGGGAGCTGTTTTTT. Its protein product is CASSLGGRHTGELFF. The V gene is TRBV5-6, the J gene TRBJ2-2; TRBD2 agrees at 7 bases. CDR1 is SGHDT, CDR2 YYEEEE, per germline. J was trimmed by 3 bases and V by 2 bases; bases with no gene match: 4. This CDR3 spans 15 amino acids.

A few counts support this clonotype. V usage is TRBV5-1 and J usage is TRBJ2-2, with TRBD1 as a possible D gene (6 bases). CDR3 size: 14 residues. Germline V gives CDR1 SGHRS, CDR2 YFSETQ. Trimming took 1 base from V and 4 from J, leaving 8 bases between them. The CDR3 reads CASSLSQGTGELFF. CDR3 sequence (DNA): TGCGCCAGCAGCTTGTCACAGGGCACCGGGGAGCTGTTTTTT.

This clonotype was seen a handful of times. V is TRBV20-1 and J is TRBJ2-1; the match to TRBD1 covers 7 bases. V lost 5 bases to trimming and J lost 8 bases; unmatched junction nucleotides: 12. The CDR3 totals 14 residues. The germline gives CDR1 DFQATT, CDR2 SNEGSKA (reference sequence). CDR3 nucleotide sequence: TGCAGTGCTCACAGGGGCAGGGGGATGGATGAGCAGTTCTTC. Translation: CSAHRGRGMDEQFF.